The following is a T cell receptor beta chain sequence with its context. This record comes from a study of blood T cell repertoires in COVID-19. Study context: Some COVID-19 samples were acute and others convalescent; all came from the United States, Italy and Spain.

The repertoire was sequenced with immunoSEQ multiplex PCR; TCRdb's copy has only in-frame clones and lacks some. This sample carries 200,000 to 300,000 clones, about 86% of them seen once, and the ten largest clones take roughly 9.6%. The ends lost 4 bases at V and 9 bases at J; junction bases unmatched: 7. CDR3 size: 15 residues. From germline, CDR1 is PRHDT and CDR2 FYEKMQ (reference sequence). The sequencing sample was made of peripheral blood. The source is a woman of 80 years or more with acute or convalescent COVID-19. The chain joins TRBV13 to TRBJ2-2; 11 nucleotides match TRBD1. The CDR3 coding sequence is TGTGCCAGCAGCTCCCCGGGACAGGGGGACCGGGAGCTGTTTTTT. Its protein is CASSSPGQGDRELFF. The entire variable domain, with the rest obtained from reference TRBV13 and TRBJ2-2, is as follows: AAGVIQSPRHLIKEKRETATLKCYPIPRHDTVYWYQQGPGQDPQFLISFYEKMQSDKGSIPDRFSAQQFSDYHSELNMSSLELGDSALYFCASSSPGQGDRELFFGEGSRLTVL.